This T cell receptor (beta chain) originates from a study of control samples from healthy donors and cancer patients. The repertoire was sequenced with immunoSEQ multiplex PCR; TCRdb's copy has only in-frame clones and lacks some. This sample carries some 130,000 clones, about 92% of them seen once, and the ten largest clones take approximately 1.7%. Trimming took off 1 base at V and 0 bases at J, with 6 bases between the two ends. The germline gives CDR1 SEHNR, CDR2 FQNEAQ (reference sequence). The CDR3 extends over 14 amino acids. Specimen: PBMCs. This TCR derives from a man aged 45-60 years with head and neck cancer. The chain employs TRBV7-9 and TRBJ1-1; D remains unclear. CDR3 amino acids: CASSLEQMNTEAFF. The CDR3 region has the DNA TGTGCCAGCAGCTTAGAACAGATGAACACTGAAGCTTTCTTT.